The next 21 T cell receptor beta chains were all read from a single sample in a study of CDR3 diversity in severe acne. TCRdb re-called the PCR reads through MiXCR, storing one row per CDR3 protein. The sample records roughly 79,000 distinct CDR3 sequences, roughly 49% being singletons. The sequenced sample consisted of blood. The receptors come from a male donor with severe acne vulgaris.

This clonotype has just one count. The rearrangement joins TRBV10-3 to TRBJ1-3; D unclear. The length of the CDR3 is 13 residues. The V and J ends lost 3 bases and 4 bases respectively, with 7 bases between them. Germline lookup yields CDR1 ENHRY and CDR2 SYGVKD. In DNA, the CDR3 is TGTGCCATCAGTGATGCAGTAGGAAACACCATATATTTT. It codes for CAISDAVGNTIYF.

This clonotype was observed many times. The chain couples TRBV7-2 to TRBJ2-1, with 7 bases fitting TRBD1. CDR3 size: 14 residues. Germline trimming cut 6 bases from V and 7 bases from J; bases unmatched to any gene: 9. Germline values: CDR1 SGHTA, CDR2 FQGNSA. CDR3 protein: CASRWDRVLNEQFF. In nucleotides, the CDR3 is TGTGCCAGCAGGTGGGACAGAGTTTTAAATGAGCAGTTCTTC.

Points on this clonotype: A much larger clone lies one base from this, so it may be a read error. V and J are TRBV5-1 and TRBJ2-2; 8 nucleotides match TRBD2. The CDR3 runs to 16 residues. Germline V gives CDR1 SGHRS, CDR2 YFSETQ. As DNA, the CDR3 is TGCGCCAGCGGCTTGGAAGGAGCGGGGGTAATCGGGGAGCTGTTTTTT. Translation gives CASGLEGAGVIGELFF.

Details on this clonotype: Because it lacks the conserved phenylalanine or tryptophan at the end, this CDR3 is likely a read error. Because the CDR3's place on the DNA is in doubt, the DNA is left out and the CDR3 is given as listed by TCRdb. The chain recombines TRBV20-1 with TRBJ2-2; the table names TRBD1, a call not compared with the DNA. The CDR3 is 17 amino acids in total, end residues counted. The germline gives CDR1 DFQATT, CDR2 SNEGSKA (reference sequence). Here the CDR3 reads CSAGTGTGGEQYFGLLG.

This clonotype was seen a few times. A much larger clone lies one base from this, so it may be a read error. J is TRBJ2-7 and V is TRBV7-7; D is unresolved. CDR3 length equals 13 residues. Germline loops: CDR1 SSHAT, CDR2 FNYEAQ (reference sequence). The CDR3 sequence: CASSLDLHYGQYF. CDR3 nucleotide sequence: TGTGCTAGCAGCTTAGACTTACACTACGGGCAGTACTTC. Looking up the rest from reference TRBV7-7 and TRBJ2-7 gives the full variable domain: GAGVSQSPRYKVTKRGQDVTLRCDPISSHATLYWYQQALGQGPEFLTYFNYEAQPDKSGLPSDRFSAERPEGSISTLTIQRTEQRDSAMYRCASSLDLHYGQYFGPGTRLTVT.

Ten or more counts support this clonotype. The V and J genes are TRBV10-1 and TRBJ2-1; D is undetermined. Germline V CDR1 and CDR2: WNHNN, SYGVQD (reference sequence). V lost 8 bases, J lost 2 bases, and 13 bases lay in between. The CDR3 contains 14 residues. The CDR3 loop is CASPADTPYNEQFF. CDR3 coding DNA: TGCGCCAGCCCAGCTGATACGCCCTACAATGAGCAGTTCTTC.

The chain links TRBV6-6 to TRBJ2-7, with D tentatively TRBD1 or TRBD2 (7 bases each). The CDR3 runs to 14 residues. Germline V CDR1 and CDR2: MNHNY, SVGAGI (reference sequence). The V and J ends lost 7 bases and 6 bases respectively, with 19 bases between them. CDR3 sequence (DNA): TGTGCCAGCACCGATTGGGCCAGGGGGGGCGAGCAGTACTTC. Its translation is CASTDWARGGEQYF.

V usage is TRBV14 and J usage is TRBJ1-2; D remains ambiguous. Germline values: CDR1 SGHDN, CDR2 FVKESK. The V gene lost 3 bases and the J gene lost 4 bases, with 9 bases spanning the gap. The CDR3 length is 13 residues. The CDR3 DNA sequence: TGTGCCAGCAGCCAGGCCGCTACCTATGGCTACACCTTC. Its protein is CASSQAATYGYTF.

A single count supports this clonotype. Its ends do not fully match the called genes, so a read error is possible. The chain joins TRBV7-9 to TRBJ2-6, with D uncertain. Germline V gene data show CDR1 as SEHNR and CDR2 as FQNEAQ (reference sequence). The CDR3 extends over 16 amino acids. The CDR3 nucleotides are TGTGTCAGCAGCTTAGTCAGTGCCTCTGGGGCCAACGTCCTGACTTTC. It is translated as CVSSLVSASGANVLTF.

The chain combines TRBV4-1 with TRBJ2-5; D ambiguous. V lost 0 bases and J 4 bases, leaving 12 bases between the germline ends. Germline V gene sequence: CDR1 MGHRA, CDR2 YSYEKL. This CDR3 has 15 amino acids. The CDR3 spells CASSQDQDLIETQYF. For the CDR3, the DNA is TGCGCCAGCAGCCAAGATCAAGACCTAATAGAGACCCAGTACTTC.

As for this clonotype: With a much larger clone just one base away, this may be a read error. This chain uses TRBV9 with TRBJ2-1; 7 bases map to TRBD2. Germline V gives CDR1 SGDLS, CDR2 YYNGEE. The CDR3 is 16 residues long. Trimming took 4 bases from V and 12 from J; bases not matched to a gene: 19. CDR3 DNA: TGTGCCAGCAGCCGTCTGTGGGGAGGGCTTTCGAGTGTGCAGTTCTTC. This encodes CASSRLWGGLSSVQFF.

The sample holds a few counts of this clonotype. The genes are TRBV7-2 and TRBJ2-7; TRBD2 matches at 9 bases. In germline, CDR1 is SGHTA, CDR2 FQGNSA. J gave up 1 base and V 4 bases, and 2 bases lay outside the gene matches. The CDR3 sequence is 14 residues long. The CDR3 loop reads CASSSLAGSYEQYF. CDR3 sequence (DNA): TGTGCCAGCAGCTCCCTAGCGGGGTCCTACGAGCAGTACTTC.

Here the CDR3 reads CASRPQGFGVQPQHF. The CDR3 nucleotides are TGTGCCAGCAGACCACAGGGATTCGGAGTCCAGCCCCAGCATTTT. The chain couples TRBV6-5 to TRBJ1-5, with D perhaps TRBD1 (6 bases). The CDR3 runs to 15 residues. Germline values: CDR1 MNHEY, CDR2 SVGAGI. V dropped 6 bases and J dropped 7 bases, with 19 bases sitting between them.

This clonotype was found a few times. This sequence joins TRBV20-1 and TRBJ1-1, with 10 positions matching TRBD1. Germline V gene lookup returns CDR1 DFQATT and CDR2 SNEGSKA (reference sequence). The CDR3 contains 13 residues. Trimming took 3 bases from V and 5 from J; bases not matched to a gene: 3. The CDR3 DNA reads as TGCAGTGCTAGGACAGGGGGCGGAACTGAAGCTTTCTTT. The encoded protein is CSARTGGGTEAFF.

This clonotype was detected a few times. The CDR3 reads CSARDLGPGNIQYF. Here the CDR3 DNA reads TGCAGTGCTAGAGATTTGGGGCCGGGAAACATTCAGTACTTC. This rearrangement joins TRBV20-1 to TRBJ2-4, with a tentative D call TRBD1 (5 bases). Trimming left V 0 bases short and J 6 bases short, with 12 bases between. The germline CDR1 and CDR2 sequences are DFQATT and SNEGSKA (reference sequence). There are 14 residues in the CDR3.

In its sample, this clonotype was seen a few times. The rearrangement links TRBV28 to TRBJ1-3, with D possibly being TRBD1 (6 bases). V lost 4 bases, J lost 1 base, and 14 bases lay in between. CDR1 is MDHEN, CDR2 SYDVKM, per germline. The length of the CDR3 is 16 residues. The CDR3 protein is CASSSDSGVSGNTIYF. The CDR3, as DNA: TGTGCCAGCAGTTCCGATTCAGGGGTTTCTGGAAACACCATATATTTT.

This rearrangement joins TRBV20-1 to TRBJ2-3, with 7 nucleotides matching TRBD2. This CDR3 contains 14 residues. Germline assignment: CDR1 DFQATT and CDR2 SNEGSKA (reference sequence). The ends lost 1 base at V and 1 base at J; junction bases unmatched: 2. This CDR3 is CSARGLAGTDTQYF. CDR3 in DNA: TGCAGTGCTAGAGGGCTAGCGGGCACAGATACGCAGTATTTT.

V is TRBV20-1 and J is TRBJ2-7; D is unresolved. CDR3 length: 12 residues. Between the trimmed V and J ends, which lost 5 bases and 3 bases, there was a span of 11 bases. The germline V gene has CDR1 DFQATT and CDR2 SNEGSKA (reference sequence). As DNA, the CDR3 is TGCAGTGCTCCTCGGGCTAACTACGAGCAGTACTTC. Its protein is CSAPRANYEQYF.

This clonotype has just a few counts. This rearrangement joins TRBV6-2 or TRBV6-3 to TRBJ2-7; 10 bases fit TRBD1. The V and J ends lost 6 bases and 6 bases, in that order; junction bases with no gene match: 8. This CDR3 comprises 14 residues. Per germline, CDR1 MNHEY and CDR2 SVGEGT. CDR3 DNA: TGTGCCAGCAGATCGTCCGGGACAGGGGCCGAGCAGTACTTC. This encodes CASRSSGTGAEQYF.

Remarks on this clonotype: Since a much larger clone is just one base distant, this may be a read error. This sequence joins TRBV7-9 and TRBJ2-7, with D uncertain. The CDR3 runs 14 residues. V lost 1 base and J lost 3, with 10 bases in between. Per germline, CDR1 SEHNR and CDR2 FQNEAQ (reference sequence). In DNA, the CDR3 is TGTGCCAGCAGCTTAGGTGCGTCGGGCTACGAGCAGTACTTC. This gives the protein CASSLGASGYEQYF.

This clonotype was observed at least ten times. The chain has TRBV7-9 and TRBJ2-3; TRBD2 agrees at 11 bases. Losses at the gene ends were 2 bases for V and 2 bases for J; bases not matched to a gene: 6. CDR1 SEHNR and CDR2 FQNEAQ come from the germline V gene (reference sequence). The CDR3 runs 17 residues. The CDR3, as DNA: TGTGCCAGCAGCTTAAGCGGGACTAGCGGACTCACAGATACGCAGTATTTT. It codes for CASSLSGTSGLTDTQYF.